A single sample is the source of the 12 T cell receptor beta chains below, sequenced in a study of shared clonotypes between healthy human individuals. Clones were sequenced by immunoSEQ multiplex PCR, and TCRdb holds only the in-frame ones, with some missing. The sample has 2,500,000 or so clones; 85% to 95% are singletons. Source material: naive CD4+ T cells from PBMCs. The subset denotes: CD45RA+ positively selected. All receptors come from a man younger than 35 in good health. Some clones in this sample may be carry-over from other donors' samples.

This chain joins TRBV7-2 and TRBJ1-1; unclear D gene. Germline V gene sequence: CDR1 SGHTA, CDR2 FQGNSA. The CDR3 spans 13 residues. V lost 0 bases and J lost 10, with 12 bases in between. Written as DNA, the CDR3 is TGTGCCAGCAGCTTAGCGTCGTCAGCAGGAGCTTTCTTT. Residues: CASSLASSAGAFF.

The genes are TRBV28 and TRBJ1-2; D is perhaps TRBD1 (6 bases). There are 15 residues in the CDR3. V lost 3 bases to trimming and J lost 5 bases, with 16 bases between them. CDR1 is MDHEN, CDR2 SYDVKM, per germline. In DNA form, the CDR3 reads TGTGCCAGCAGTTTCGTGGGGGCGAGGGAATATGGCTACACCTTC. As protein: CASSFVGAREYGYTF.

This clone has a handful of counts. Other DNA sequences in this sample translate to the same CDR3. V gene TRBV18 combines with J gene TRBJ2-1; 12 nucleotides agree with TRBD2. The germline V gene encodes CDR1 KGHSH and CDR2 LQKENI. J lost 4 bases, V lost 2 bases, and 0 bases had no gene match. This CDR3 has 15 residues. The CDR3 DNA sequence: TGTGCCAGCTCACCAGGGACTAGCGGGTACAATGAGCAGTTCTTC. Amino acid sequence: CASSPGTSGYNEQFF.

The V gene is TRBV6-1, the J gene TRBJ2-3; TRBD2 aligns across 7 bases. V shed 6 bases, J shed 7 bases, and the junction held 4 bases outside the gene matches. The CDR3 has 12 residues. The germline gives CDR1 MNHNS, CDR2 SASEGT. The CDR3 loop is CASSPRGYTQYF. The CDR3 nucleotides read TGTGCCAGCAGCCCGCGGGGGTATACGCAGTATTTT.

The chain carries TRBV27 and TRBJ2-3; 7 bases line up with TRBD1. The V gene end was trimmed by 7 bases and the J gene end by 3 bases; junction bases not matched to a gene: 4. The germline gives CDR1 MNHEY, CDR2 SMNVEV (reference sequence). The CDR3 is made up of 13 amino acids. CDR3 loop: CASKQGLTDTQYF. The DNA for the CDR3 is TGTGCCAGCAAACAGGGGCTTACAGATACGCAGTATTTT.

As for this clone: The same CDR3 arises from other DNA sequences in this sample as well. This rearrangement joins TRBV5-6 to TRBJ2-7, with D unresolved. Per germline, CDR1 SGHDT and CDR2 YYEEEE. This CDR3 spans 16 amino acids. V dropped 0 bases and J dropped 0 bases, with 13 bases sitting between them. CDR3 protein: CASSLVGATSSYEQYF. The DNA of the CDR3 is TGTGCCAGCAGCTTGGTTGGAGCAACGAGCTCCTACGAGCAGTACTTC.

A note on this clone: This specimen includes other DNA sequences encoding the same CDR3. The rearrangement links TRBV28 to TRBJ1-2; D perhaps matches TRBD1 (5 bases). The CDR3 loop spans 12 amino acids. The V end was cut by 3 bases, the J end by 5 bases, with 7 bases between. Germline V gene sequence: CDR1 MDHEN, CDR2 SYDVKM. The CDR3 is CASSLGLYGYTF. The CDR3 DNA is TGTGCCAGCAGTTTGGGACTGTATGGCTACACCTTC.

The V gene is TRBV6-5, the J gene TRBJ2-7; 8 bases align to TRBD1. Germline V gene sequence: CDR1 MNHEY, CDR2 SVGAGI. The CDR3 has 15 residues. The V segment lost 0 bases and the J segment 2 bases; nucleotides outside the gene matches: 3. This CDR3 reads CASSYSARGPYEQYF. CDR3 sequence (DNA): TGTGCCAGCAGTTACTCTGCCAGGGGGCCCTACGAGCAGTACTTC.

V usage is TRBV4-1 and J usage is TRBJ2-7; 7 positions agree with TRBD2. Germline V lookup: CDR1 MGHRA, CDR2 YSYEKL. The V and J ends lost 0 bases and 5 bases, in that order; junction bases with no gene match: 13. The CDR3 sequence is 17 residues long. In nucleotides, the CDR3 is TGCGCCAGCAGCCAAGACCGATTTGGACTAGAGGACCACGAGCAGTACTTC. Encoded protein: CASSQDRFGLEDHEQYF.

The chain couples TRBV27 to TRBJ2-1, with 7 bases matching TRBD1. V dropped 7 bases and J dropped 8; count of bases not matched to a gene: 26. The CDR3 is 19 residues long. CDR1 MNHEY and CDR2 SMNVEV come from the germline V gene (reference sequence). CDR3 sequence: CASKKAPDRLLPLSDEQFF. DNA for the CDR3: TGTGCCAGCAAAAAGGCCCCGGACAGGCTCCTACCGTTAAGCGATGAGCAGTTCTTC.

The gene calls are TRBV28 and TRBJ2-6; D not certain. Trimming left V 6 bases short and J 2 bases short, with 5 bases between. The CDR3 is made up of 13 amino acids. Germline assignment: CDR1 MDHEN and CDR2 SYDVKM. CDR3 sequence (DNA): TGTGCCAGCAGAAGAGCTGGGGCCAACGTCCTGACTTTC. Protein sequence: CASRRAGANVLTF.

The V call is TRBV6-5, the J call TRBJ1-2; D remains ambiguous. The CDR3 runs 13 residues. Trimming removed 1 base from V and 4 bases from J, with 7 bases in between. CDR1 MNHEY and CDR2 SVGAGI come from the germline V gene. The DNA of the CDR3 is TGTGCCAGCAGTTACTTGGCGAGCTATGGCTACACCTTC. Its translation: CASSYLASYGYTF.